The rows below give T cell receptor beta chains drawn from one sample of a study of CD8+ T cells in alopecia areata. Some clones are missing from TCRdb's copy, which holds only in-frame ones; the method was immunoSEQ multiplex PCR. The repertoire includes 90,000 to 150,000 clones, under 40% of them detected once, and 2.5% to 3.5% sits in the top ten. Specimen: CD4+ T cells sorted from blood. Receptors originate from a human donor with alopecia areata. Both conserved end residues are part of each CDR3. A D gene is named only where the DNA matches it firmly. Clone size appears in some rows only: once, few, many, or a class for an expanded clone.

V	D	size	J	CDR3	DNA
TRBV2	NA	NA	TRBJ2-7	CASAVQGEQYF	TGTGCCAGCGCAGTGCAGGGCGAGCAGTACTTC
TRBV4-3	TRBD1	NA	TRBJ1-5	CASSQETGNQPQHF	TGCGCCAGCAGCCAAGAGACAGGGAATCAGCCCCAGCATTTT
TRBV2	NA	few	TRBJ1-2	CASRDNYGYTF	TGTGCCAGCAGGGATAACTATGGCTACACCTTC
TRBV19	TRBD1	NA	TRBJ1-1	CASSMDRLTEAFF	TGTGCCAGTAGCATGGACAGGCTGACTGAAGCTTTCTTT
TRBV7-2	NA	NA	TRBJ1-1	CASSLALGRDTEAFF	TGTGCCAGCAGCTTAGCGTTGGGACGGGATACTGAAGCTTTCTTT
TRBV7-2	NA	NA	TRBJ2-3	CASSLIGGASDTQYF	TGTGCCAGCAGCTTAATAGGGGGGGCCTCAGATACGCAGTATTTT
TRBV11-2	NA	NA	TRBJ1-1	CASSYGQTNTEAFF	TGTGCCAGCAGCTACGGACAGACCAACACTGAAGCTTTCTTT
TRBV18	NA	few	TRBJ1-1	CASSFAGGDTEAFF	TGTGCCAGCTCATTCGCGGGGGGTGACACTGAAGCTTTCTTT
TRBV2	NA	NA	TRBJ2-1	CASRADYYSYNEQFF	TGTGCCAGCAGGGCAGATTACTACTCCTACAATGAGCAGTTCTTC
TRBV5-1	TRBD2	once	TRBJ2-3	CASSRGTSF	TGCGCCAGCAGCCGGGGGACTAGTTTT
TRBV29-1	TRBD2	few	TRBJ2-7	CSVENGGSSYEQYF	TGCAGCGTTGAAAACGGGGGGAGCTCCTACGAGCAGTACTTC
TRBV4-1	NA	once	TRBJ2-7	CASSPLQDRSYEQYF	TGCGCCAGCAGCCCACTCCAGGATCGCTCCTACGAGCAGTACTTC
TRBV5-1	TRBD2	NA	TRBJ2-7	CASSGRDPLYEQYF	TGCGCCAGCAGCGGGAGGGATCCCCTTTACGAGCAGTACTTC
TRBV30	NA	NA	TRBJ2-3	CAWSVRLRATQYF	TGTGCCTGGAGTGTACGACTCAGGGCGACGCAGTATTTT
TRBV5-1	NA	NA	TRBJ2-3	CASSSATNTDTQYF	TGCGCCAGCAGCTCAGCTACTAACACAGATACGCAGTATTTT
TRBV9	NA	NA	TRBJ2-1	CASSVDRELAYNEQFF	TGTGCCAGCAGCGTAGACAGGGAACTAGCCTACAATGAGCAGTTCTTC
TRBV7-2	NA	NA	TRBJ2-1	CASSLGMSSYNEQFF	TGTGCCAGCAGCTTGGGGATGAGCTCCTACAATGAGCAGTTCTTC
TRBV4-1	NA	few	TRBJ1-2	CASSQDLAYGYTF	TGCGCCAGCAGCCAAGATCTGGCATATGGCTACACCTTC
TRBV7-3	TRBD1	NA	TRBJ2-7	CASSPGQGVHEQYF	TGTGCCAGCAGCCCGGGACAGGGAGTTCACGAGCAGTACTTC
TRBV2	NA	NA	TRBJ2-3	CASSGDSDTQYF	TGTGCCAGCAGTGGGGATAGCGATACGCAGTATTTT
TRBV6-4	NA	NA	TRBJ2-3	CASSVAAGTDTQYF	TGTGCCAGCAGTGTAGCCGCGGGCACAGATACGCAGTATTTT
TRBV29-1	NA	NA	TRBJ1-1	CSVGPPAAEAFF	TGCAGCGTTGGACCGCCGGCGGCTGAAGCTTTCTTT
TRBV5-1	NA	NA	TRBJ1-2	CASSLDGAASRGYTF	TGCGCCAGCAGCTTGGATGGGGCTGCCTCCCGTGGCTACACCTTC
TRBV19	NA	NA	TRBJ2-6	CASSTTDSGANVLTF	TGTGCCAGTAGTACGACAGACTCTGGGGCCAACGTCCTGACTTTC
TRBV18	NA	NA	TRBJ2-2	CASSLQGALTGELFF	TGTGCCAGCTCACTCCAAGGGGCCCTAACCGGGGAGCTGTTTTTT
TRBV6-5	NA	NA	TRBJ2-3	CASTFGTSTDTQYF	TGTGCCAGCACCTTCGGGACCAGCACAGATACGCAGTATTTT
TRBV29-1	NA	few	TRBJ1-1	CSVSFIFMNTEAFF	TGCAGCGTTTCGTTTATCTTCATGAACACTGAAGCTTTCTTT
TRBV7-9	NA	few	TRBJ2-2	CASSLSRNTGELFF	TGTGCCAGCAGCTTGAGTCGGAACACCGGGGAGCTGTTTTTT
TRBV7-2	NA	NA	TRBJ1-2	CASSLIDGYTF	TGTGCCAGCAGCTTAATCGACGGCTACACCTTC
TRBV29-1	TRBD1	NA	TRBJ1-2	CSVGDRGFSGYTF	TGCAGCGTGGGGGACAGGGGATTCTCTGGCTACACCTTC
TRBV18	NA	NA	TRBJ2-1	CASSPTAGTFNEQFF	TGTGCCAGCTCACCCACGGCGGGGACCTTCAATGAGCAGTTCTTC
TRBV7-2	TRBD2	few	TRBJ2-1	CASSPTGTSGYNEQFF	TGTGCCAGCAGCCCGACCGGGACTAGCGGCTACAATGAGCAGTTCTTC
TRBV5-1	TRBD2	once	TRBJ2-5	CASRTGTSGSQETQYF	TGCGCCAGCAGGACCGGGACTAGCGGGAGTCAAGAGACCCAGTACTTC
TRBV5-1	NA	NA	TRBJ2-5	CASSLVPGAKTQYF	TGCGCCAGCAGCTTGGTTCCAGGGGCGAAGACCCAGTACTTC
TRBV7-7	NA	NA	TRBJ2-5	CASSSVGGQETQYF	TGTGCCAGCAGCTCGGTTGGGGGGCAAGAGACCCAGTACTTC
TRBV7-9	TRBD2	few	TRBJ2-7	CASSGTSETYEQYF	TGTGCCAGCAGCGGGACTAGCGAGACCTACGAGCAGTACTTC
TRBV5-1	TRBD1	NA	TRBJ2-3	CASNTGGRTDTQYF	TGCGCCAGCAATACAGGGGGCAGGACAGATACGCAGTATTTT
TRBV4-1	NA	NA	TRBJ2-6	CASSSGSSGANVLTF	TGCGCCAGCAGCTCAGGGAGTTCTGGGGCCAACGTCCTGACTTTC
TRBV7-2	TRBD1	few	TRBJ1-5	CASSSRTTVRGGPQHF	TGTGCCAGCAGCAGTAGAACCACGGTCAGGGGGGGGCCCCAGCATTTT
TRBV29-1	TRBD2	NA	TRBJ2-3	CSVRELATSTDTQYF	TGCAGCGTCCGGGAACTAGCGACTAGCACAGATACGCAGTATTTT
TRBV2	NA	NA	TRBJ2-1	CASSAISLYNEQFF	TGTGCCAGCAGTGCGATTAGCTTATACAATGAGCAGTTCTTC
TRBV30	NA	few	TRBJ2-4	CAWSPLHIIAKNIQYF	TGTGCCTGGAGTCCTCTGCACATCATAGCCAAAAACATTCAGTACTTC
TRBV14	NA	NA	TRBJ2-1	CASSHAGTFRNEQFF	TGTGCCAGCAGCCACGCCGGGACCTTTCGGAATGAGCAGTTCTTC
TRBV7-9	NA	few	TRBJ1-5	CASSLGLGESNQPQHF	TGTGCCAGCAGCTTAGGTCTGGGGGAAAGCAATCAGCCCCAGCATTTT
TRBV7-2	NA	few	TRBJ2-2	CASSLAALGTGELFF	TGTGCCAGCAGCTTAGCGGCCTTGGGAACCGGGGAGCTGTTTTTT
TRBV28	NA	NA	TRBJ1-1	CASIPPPGREAFF	TGTGCCAGCATCCCTCCTCCGGGGAGGGAAGCTTTCTTT
TRBV6-5	NA	NA	TRBJ2-7	CASSYSISGGSYEQYF	TGTGCCAGCAGTTACTCGATCAGCGGCGGGTCCTACGAGCAGTACTTC
TRBV4-3	TRBD2	few	TRBJ2-3	CASSQLAGGTDTQYF	TGCGCCAGCAGCCAACTAGCGGGAGGCACAGATACGCAGTATTTT
TRBV7-9	NA	few	TRBJ1-2	CASSSSGEYGYTF	TGTGCCAGCAGCTCGTCAGGGGAGTATGGCTACACCTTC
TRBV7-2	TRBD1	NA	TRBJ1-2	CASTPTGGGNYGYTF	TGTGCCAGCACCCCCACAGGGGGAGGGAACTATGGCTACACCTTC
TRBV2	TRBD1	NA	TRBJ1-5	CASSRETGGNQPQHF	TGTGCCAGCAGTCGGGAGACAGGGGGCAATCAGCCCCAGCATTTT
TRBV30	NA	NA	TRBJ1-5	CAWSLLPAGDQHF	TGTGCCTGGAGTCTCCTCCCAGCGGGAGACCAGCATTTT
TRBV30	NA	once	TRBJ1-5	CACAGGPYSNQPQHF	TGTGCCTGCGCGGGGGGCCCATATAGCAATCAGCCCCAGCATTTT
TRBV7-9	TRBD1	few	TRBJ2-6	CASSPHGDRFLSGANVLTF	TGTGCCAGCAGCCCTCACGGGGACAGGTTTTTGTCTGGGGCCAACGTCCTGACTTTC
TRBV7-9	NA	NA	TRBJ2-1	CASSPRRLGLSSYNEQFF	TGTGCCAGCAGCCCGAGGAGGCTAGGGCTGAGCTCCTACAATGAGCAGTTCTTC
TRBV29-1	NA	few	TRBJ2-2	CSVAGRLNTGELFF	TGCAGCGTTGCTGGCAGGCTGAACACCGGGGAGCTGTTTTTT
TRBV29-1	NA	few	TRBJ2-5	CSANAPGETQYF	TGCAGCGCGAACGCCCCGGGAGAGACCCAGTACTTC
TRBV30	NA	NA	TRBJ2-2	CAWREGPGELFF	TGTGCCTGGAGGGAGGGTCCCGGGGAGCTGTTTTTT
TRBV5-1	TRBD1	NA	TRBJ1-2	CASSPGQGASGYTF	TGCGCCAGCAGCCCGGGACAGGGGGCCTCTGGCTACACCTTC
TRBV29-1	NA	few	TRBJ2-2	CSVVLAKNTGELFF	TGCAGCGTTGTGTTAGCGAAGAACACCGGGGAGCTGTTTTTT